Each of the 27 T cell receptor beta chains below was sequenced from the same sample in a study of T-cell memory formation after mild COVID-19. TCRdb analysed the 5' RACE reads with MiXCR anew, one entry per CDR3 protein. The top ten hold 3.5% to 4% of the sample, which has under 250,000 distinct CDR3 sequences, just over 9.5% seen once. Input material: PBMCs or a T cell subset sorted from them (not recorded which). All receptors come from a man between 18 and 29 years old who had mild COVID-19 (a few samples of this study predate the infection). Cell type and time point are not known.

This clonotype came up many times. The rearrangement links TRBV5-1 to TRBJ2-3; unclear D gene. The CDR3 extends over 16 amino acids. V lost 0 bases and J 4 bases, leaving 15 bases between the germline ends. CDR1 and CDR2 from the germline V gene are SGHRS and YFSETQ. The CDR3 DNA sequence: TGCGCCAGCAGCTTGGTTGGATTGGGGTCCGCAGATACGCAGTATTTT. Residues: CASSLVGLGSADTQYF.

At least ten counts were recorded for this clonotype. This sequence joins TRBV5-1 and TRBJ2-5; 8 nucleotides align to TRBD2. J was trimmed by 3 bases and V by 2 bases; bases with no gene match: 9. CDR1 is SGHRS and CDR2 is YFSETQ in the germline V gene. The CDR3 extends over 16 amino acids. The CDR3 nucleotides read TGCGCCAGCAGCTTTGGAGGCAGCGGGGGAGAAGAGACCCAGTACTTC. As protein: CASSFGGSGGEETQYF.

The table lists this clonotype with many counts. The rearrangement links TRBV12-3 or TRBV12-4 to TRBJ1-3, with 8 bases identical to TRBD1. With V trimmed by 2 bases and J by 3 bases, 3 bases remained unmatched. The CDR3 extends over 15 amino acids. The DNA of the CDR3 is TGTGCCAGCAGTTTAAGTGGACAGGGTGGAAACACCATATATTTT. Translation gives CASSLSGQGGNTIYF.

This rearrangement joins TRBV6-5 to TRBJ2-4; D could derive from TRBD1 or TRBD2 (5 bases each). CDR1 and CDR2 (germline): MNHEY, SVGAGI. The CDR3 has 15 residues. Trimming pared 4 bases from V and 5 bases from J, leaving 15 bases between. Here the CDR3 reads CASSFQAGTENIQYF. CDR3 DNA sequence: TGTGCCAGCAGTTTCCAAGCCGGGACGGAAAACATTCAGTACTTC.

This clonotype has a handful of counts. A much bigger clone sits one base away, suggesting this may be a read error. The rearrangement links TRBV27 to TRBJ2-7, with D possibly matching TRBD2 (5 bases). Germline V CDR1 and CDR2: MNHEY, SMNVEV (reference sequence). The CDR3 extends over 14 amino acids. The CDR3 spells CASSFRGQAYGQYF. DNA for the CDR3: TGTGCCAGCAGTTTCAGAGGGCAAGCCTACGGGCAGTACTTC.

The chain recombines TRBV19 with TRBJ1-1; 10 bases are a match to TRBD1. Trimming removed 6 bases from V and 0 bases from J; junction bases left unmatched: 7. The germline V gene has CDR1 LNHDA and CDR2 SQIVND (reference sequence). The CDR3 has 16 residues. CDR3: CASSRDRGAMNTEAFF. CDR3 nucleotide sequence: TGTGCCAGTAGCCGGGACAGGGGCGCGATGAACACTGAAGCTTTCTTT.

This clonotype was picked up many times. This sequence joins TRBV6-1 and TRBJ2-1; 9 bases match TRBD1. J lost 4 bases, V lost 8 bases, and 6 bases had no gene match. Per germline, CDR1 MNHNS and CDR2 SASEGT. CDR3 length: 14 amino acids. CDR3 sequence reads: CASSGDRVYNEQFF. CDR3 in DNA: TGTGCCAGCTCTGGGGACAGGGTTTACAATGAGCAGTTCTTC.

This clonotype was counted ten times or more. The CDR3 protein is CASSEQGGSQPQHF. The CDR3 DNA follows: TGTGCCAGCAGTGAACAGGGAGGGAGTCAGCCCCAGCATTTT. The chain is built from TRBV2 and TRBJ1-5, with TRBD1 as a possible D gene (5 bases). The CDR3 has 14 residues. The V gene's germline CDR1 is SNHLY and CDR2 FYNNEI. Trimming stripped 2 bases from V and 6 bases from J, with 11 bases between.

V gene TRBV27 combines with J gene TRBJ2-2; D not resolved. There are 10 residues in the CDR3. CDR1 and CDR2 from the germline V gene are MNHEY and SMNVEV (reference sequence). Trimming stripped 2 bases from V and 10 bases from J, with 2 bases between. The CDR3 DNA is TGTGCCAGCAGTTTAGAGGAGCTGTTTTTT. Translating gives CASSLEELFF.

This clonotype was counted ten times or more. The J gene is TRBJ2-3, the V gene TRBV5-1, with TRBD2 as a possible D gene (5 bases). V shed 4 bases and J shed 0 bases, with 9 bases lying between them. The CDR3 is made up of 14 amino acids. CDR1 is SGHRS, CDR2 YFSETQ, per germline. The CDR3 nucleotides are TGCGCCAGCAGCCCCGGGGAAAGCACAGATACGCAGTATTTT. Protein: CASSPGESTDTQYF.

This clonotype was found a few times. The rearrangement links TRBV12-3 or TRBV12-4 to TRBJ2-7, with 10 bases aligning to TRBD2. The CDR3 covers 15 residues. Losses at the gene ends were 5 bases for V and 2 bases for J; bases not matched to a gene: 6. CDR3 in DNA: TGTGCCAGCAGTCCTAGCGGGGGTCACGCCTACGAGCAGTACGTC. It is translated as CASSPSGGHAYEQYV.

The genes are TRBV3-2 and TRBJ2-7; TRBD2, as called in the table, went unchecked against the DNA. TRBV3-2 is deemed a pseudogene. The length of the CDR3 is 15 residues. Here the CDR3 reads CASSHSGWASYEQYV. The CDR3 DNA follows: TGTGCCAGCAGCCACAGCGGGTGGGCCTCCTACGAGCAGTACGTC.

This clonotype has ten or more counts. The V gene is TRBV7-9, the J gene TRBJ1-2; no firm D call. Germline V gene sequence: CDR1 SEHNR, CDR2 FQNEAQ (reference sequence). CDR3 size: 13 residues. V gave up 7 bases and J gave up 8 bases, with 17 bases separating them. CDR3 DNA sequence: TGTGCCAGCACTCTAGCGGGAGCTGAAGGCTACACCTTC. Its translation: CASTLAGAEGYTF. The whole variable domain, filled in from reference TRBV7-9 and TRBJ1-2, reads DTGVSQNPRHKITKRGQNVTFRCDPISEHNRLYWYRQTLGQGPEFLTYFQNEAQLEKSRLLSDRFSAERPKGSFSTLEIQRTEQGDSAMYLCASTLAGAEGYTFGSGTRLTVV.

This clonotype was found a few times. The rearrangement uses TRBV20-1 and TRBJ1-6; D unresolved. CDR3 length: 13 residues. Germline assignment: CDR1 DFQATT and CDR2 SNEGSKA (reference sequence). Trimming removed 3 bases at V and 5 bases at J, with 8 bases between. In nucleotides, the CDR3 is TGCAGTGCTAGGGGCCAGAATAATTCACCCCTCCACTTT. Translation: CSARGQNNSPLHF.

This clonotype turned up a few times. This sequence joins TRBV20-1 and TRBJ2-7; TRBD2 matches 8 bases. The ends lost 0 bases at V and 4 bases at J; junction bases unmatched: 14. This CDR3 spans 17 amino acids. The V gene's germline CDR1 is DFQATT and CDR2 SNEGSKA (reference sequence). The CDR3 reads CSARDPLAPGGPYEQYF. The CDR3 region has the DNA TGCAGTGCTAGAGATCCGTTGGCGCCGGGGGGGCCATACGAGCAGTACTTC.

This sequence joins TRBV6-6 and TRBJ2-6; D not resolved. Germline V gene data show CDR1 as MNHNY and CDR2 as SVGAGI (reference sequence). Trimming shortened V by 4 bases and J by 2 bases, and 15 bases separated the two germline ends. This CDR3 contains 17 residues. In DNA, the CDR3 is TGTGCCAGCAGTTCCCCTCCCGTTACCCCTGGGGCCAACGTCCTGACTTTC. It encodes CASSSPPVTPGANVLTF.

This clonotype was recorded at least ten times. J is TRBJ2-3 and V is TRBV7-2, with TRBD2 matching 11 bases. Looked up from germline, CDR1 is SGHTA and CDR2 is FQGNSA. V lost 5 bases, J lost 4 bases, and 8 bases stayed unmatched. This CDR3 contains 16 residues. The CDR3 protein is CASSGTGTSGSDTQYF. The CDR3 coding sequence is TGTGCCAGCAGCGGAACCGGGACTAGCGGATCAGATACGCAGTATTTT.

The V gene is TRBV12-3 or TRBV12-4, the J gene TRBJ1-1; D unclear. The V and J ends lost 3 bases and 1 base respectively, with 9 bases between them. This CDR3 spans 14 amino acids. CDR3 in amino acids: CASSLRHQNTEAFF. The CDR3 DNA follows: TGTGCCAGCAGTTTGCGGCACCAGAACACTGAAGCTTTCTTT.

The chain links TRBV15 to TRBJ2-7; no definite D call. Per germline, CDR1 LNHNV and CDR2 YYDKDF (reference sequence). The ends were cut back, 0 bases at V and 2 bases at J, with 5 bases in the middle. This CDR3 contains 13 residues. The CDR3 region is CATSRDLPYEQYF. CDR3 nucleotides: TGTGCCACCAGCAGAGACCTACCCTACGAGCAGTACTTC.

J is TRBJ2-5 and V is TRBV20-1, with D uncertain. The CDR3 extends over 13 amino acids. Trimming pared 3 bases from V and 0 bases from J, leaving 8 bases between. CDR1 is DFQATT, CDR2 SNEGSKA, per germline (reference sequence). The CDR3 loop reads CSASLQNQETQYF. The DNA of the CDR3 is TGCAGTGCTAGTCTACAGAACCAAGAGACCCAGTACTTC.

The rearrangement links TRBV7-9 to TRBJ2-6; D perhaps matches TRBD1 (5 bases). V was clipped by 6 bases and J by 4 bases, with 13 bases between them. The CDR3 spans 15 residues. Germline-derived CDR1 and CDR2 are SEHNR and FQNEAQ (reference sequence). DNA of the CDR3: TGTGCCAGCAGTCCTCCAGGGAACGGGGCCAACGTCCTGACTTTC. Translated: CASSPPGNGANVLTF.

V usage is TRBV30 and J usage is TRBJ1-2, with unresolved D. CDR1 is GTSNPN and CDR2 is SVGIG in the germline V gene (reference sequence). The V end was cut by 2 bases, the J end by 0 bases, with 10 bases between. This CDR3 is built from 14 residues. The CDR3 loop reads CAWSRPTANYGYTF. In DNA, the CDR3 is TGTGCCTGGAGTAGACCTACAGCTAACTATGGCTACACCTTC.

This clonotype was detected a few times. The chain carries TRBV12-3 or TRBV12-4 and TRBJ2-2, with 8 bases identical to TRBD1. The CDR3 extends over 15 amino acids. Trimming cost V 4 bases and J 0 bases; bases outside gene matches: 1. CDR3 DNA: TGTGCCAGCAGTTCGGGACAGGCGAACACCGGGGAGCTGTTTTTT. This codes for CASSSGQANTGELFF.

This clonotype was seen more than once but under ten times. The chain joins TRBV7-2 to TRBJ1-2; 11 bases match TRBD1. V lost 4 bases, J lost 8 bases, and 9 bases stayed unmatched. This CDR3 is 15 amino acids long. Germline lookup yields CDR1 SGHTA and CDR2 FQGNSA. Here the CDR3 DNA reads TGTGCCAGCAGCTCGGACAGGGGGCGGTGGAGGGGCTACACCTTC. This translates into CASSSDRGRWRGYTF. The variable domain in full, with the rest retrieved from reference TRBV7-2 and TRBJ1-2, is GAGVSQSPSNKVTEKGKDVELRCDPISGHTALYWYRQSLGQGLEFLIYFQGNSAPDKSGLPSDRFSAERTGGSVSTLTIQRTQQEDSAVYLCASSSDRGRWRGYTFGSGTRLTVV.

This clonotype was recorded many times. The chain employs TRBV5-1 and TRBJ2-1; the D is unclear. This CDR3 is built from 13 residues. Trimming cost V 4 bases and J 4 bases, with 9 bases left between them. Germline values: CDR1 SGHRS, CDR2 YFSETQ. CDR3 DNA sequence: TGCGCCAGCAGCCCCAACGAATACAATGAGCAGTTCTTC. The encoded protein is CASSPNEYNEQFF.

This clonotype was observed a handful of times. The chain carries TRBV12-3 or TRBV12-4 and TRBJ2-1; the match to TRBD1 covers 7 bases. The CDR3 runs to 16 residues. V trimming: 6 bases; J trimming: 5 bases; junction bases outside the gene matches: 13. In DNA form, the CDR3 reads TGTGCCAGCAGCCCCCGAAGGGGGACAGATAACAATGAGCAGTTCTTC. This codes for CASSPRRGTDNNEQFF.

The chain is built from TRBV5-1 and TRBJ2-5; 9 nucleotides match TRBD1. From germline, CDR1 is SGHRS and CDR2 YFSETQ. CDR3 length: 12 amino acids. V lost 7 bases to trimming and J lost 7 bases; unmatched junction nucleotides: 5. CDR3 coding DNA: TGCGCCAGCGGAGAGGACAGGGGGACCCAGTACTTC. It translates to CASGEDRGTQYF.